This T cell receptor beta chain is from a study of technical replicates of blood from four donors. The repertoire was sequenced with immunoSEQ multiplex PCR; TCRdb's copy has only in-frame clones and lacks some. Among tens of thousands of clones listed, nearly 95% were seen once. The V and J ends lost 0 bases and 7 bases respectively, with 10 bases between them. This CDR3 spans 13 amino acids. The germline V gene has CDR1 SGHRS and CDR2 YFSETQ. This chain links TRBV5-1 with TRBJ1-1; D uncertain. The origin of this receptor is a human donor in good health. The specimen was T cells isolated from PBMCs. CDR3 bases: TGCGCCAGCAGCTTGGTACCCTCAGGTGAAGCTTTCTTT. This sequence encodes CASSLVPSGEAFF.